This T cell receptor (beta chain) was sequenced for a study of blood T cell repertoires in COVID-19. Original processing notes: From reference gene primer amplification, estimates of nucleated cell counts were derived. Assay: immunoSEQ multiplex PCR; the TCRdb copy retains only in-frame clones and omits some. For V, J and clone size, that table is used; D and trimming come from the DNA. The data show fewer than 500,000 clones, approximately 90% seen once. J was trimmed by 7 bases and V by 3 bases; bases with no gene match: 5. The CDR3 sequence is 14 residues long. From germline, CDR1 is GTSNPN and CDR2 SVGIG (reference sequence).

The TCR was taken from a man aged 18-30 years with COVID-19, enrolled during active disease. The chain carries TRBV30 and TRBJ1-5, with 11 bases matching TRBD1. Sequencing was carried out using peripheral blood. CDR3 DNA: TGTGCCTGGAGCGGACAGGGGGCCGGGCAGCCCCAGCATTTT. It is translated as CAWSGQGAGQPQHF.